This T cell receptor beta chain was recovered during a study of early T cells in non-severe SARS-CoV-2 infection. Study findings and constraints: Anti-spike CD8 specificities were favored by VDJdb matching, whose results missed private and CD4 specificities.

As part of library construction, unique molecular identifiers were attached to individual cDNA molecules. TCRdb redid the calling of the 5' RACE reads with MiXCR, one entry per CDR3 protein. The sample includes tens of thousands of distinct CDR3 sequences, approximately 9.9% of them seen just once. This clonotype has just a few counts. Its antigen is not known. The V gene's germline CDR1 is ENHRY and CDR2 SYGVKD. After removal of 6 bases from V and 4 bases from J, the junction contained 6 bases not matched to a gene. The CDR3 loop spans 15 amino acids. The sequencing sample was made of whole blood. The TCR was taken from an adult who was a healthcare worker with PCR-confirmed SARS-CoV-2 infection or an uninfected control (not recorded which). The V call is TRBV10-3, the J call TRBJ2-2, with 9 positions matching TRBD1. The CDR3: CAIRGQGGSTGELFF. CDR3 nucleotides: TGTGCCATCAGGGGACAGGGCGGGAGCACCGGGGAGCTGTTTTTT.